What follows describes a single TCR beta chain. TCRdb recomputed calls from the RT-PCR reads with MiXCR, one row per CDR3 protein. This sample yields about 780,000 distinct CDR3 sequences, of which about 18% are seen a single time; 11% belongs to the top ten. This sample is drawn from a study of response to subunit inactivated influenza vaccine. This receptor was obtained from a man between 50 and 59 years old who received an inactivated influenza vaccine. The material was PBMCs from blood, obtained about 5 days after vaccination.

Written as DNA, the CDR3 is TGTGCCAGCAGGTGGACCGGGAGCATCACAGAAGCTTTCTTT. Protein: CASRWTGSITEAFF. V gene TRBV11-2 combines with J gene TRBJ1-1; D is uncertain. The CDR3 has 14 amino acids. CDR1 is SGHAT, CDR2 FQNNGV, per germline. The V end was cut by 6 bases, the J end by 8 bases, with 19 bases between.